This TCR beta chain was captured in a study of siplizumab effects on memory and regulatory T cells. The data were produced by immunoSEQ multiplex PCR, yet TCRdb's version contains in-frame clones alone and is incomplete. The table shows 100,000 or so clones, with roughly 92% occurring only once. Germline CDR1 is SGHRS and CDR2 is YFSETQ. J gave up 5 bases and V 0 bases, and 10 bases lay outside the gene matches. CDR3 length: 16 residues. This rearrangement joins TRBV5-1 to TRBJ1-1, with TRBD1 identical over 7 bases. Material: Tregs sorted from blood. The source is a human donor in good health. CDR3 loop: CASSLGRTGVGTEAFF. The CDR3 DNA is TGCGCCAGCAGCTTGGGGCGCACAGGGGTAGGAACTGAAGCTTTCTTT.